This entry describes one TCR beta chain. The entry originates in a study of T cells in tuberculosis. On the study more broadly: IGRA-negative adolescents, IGRA-positive adolescents with latent tuberculosis and adults with active tuberculosis formed this South African cohort.

Repertoires were generated with immunoSEQ multiplex PCR, while TCRdb's copy carries only in-frame clones and drops some. The sample has around 38,000 clones; nearly 97% are singletons. Each donor contributed roughly 92,000 T cells on average, unsorted. Germline CDR1 is ENHRY and CDR2 is SYGVKD. V lost 6 bases, J lost 3 bases, and 18 bases lay in between. The CDR3 loop spans 16 amino acids. This TCR was recovered from a donor aged 10 to 29 with latent tuberculosis or without tuberculosis infection. Sample: PBMCs. J is TRBJ1-3 and V is TRBV10-3, with D uncertain. The CDR3 DNA sequence: TGTGCCATCAGCCATAGGCTCGAGGCAGTTGGAAACACCATATATTTT. Its translation: CAISHRLEAVGNTIYF.